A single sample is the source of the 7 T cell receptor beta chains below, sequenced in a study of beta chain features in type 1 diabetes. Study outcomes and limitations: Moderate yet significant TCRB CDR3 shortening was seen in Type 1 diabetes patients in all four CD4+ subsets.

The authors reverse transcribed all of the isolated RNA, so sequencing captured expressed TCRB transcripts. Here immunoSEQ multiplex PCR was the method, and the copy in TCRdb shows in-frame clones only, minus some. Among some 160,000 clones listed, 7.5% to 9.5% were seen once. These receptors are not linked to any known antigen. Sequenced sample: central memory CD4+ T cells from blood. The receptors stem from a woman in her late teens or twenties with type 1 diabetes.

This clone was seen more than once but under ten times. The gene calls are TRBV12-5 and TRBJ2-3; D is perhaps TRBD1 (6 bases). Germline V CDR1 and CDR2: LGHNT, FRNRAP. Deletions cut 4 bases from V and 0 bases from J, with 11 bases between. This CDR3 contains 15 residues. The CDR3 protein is CASGWWDTSTDTQYF. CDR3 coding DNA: TGTGCTAGTGGTTGGTGGGACACGAGCACAGATACGCAGTATTTT.

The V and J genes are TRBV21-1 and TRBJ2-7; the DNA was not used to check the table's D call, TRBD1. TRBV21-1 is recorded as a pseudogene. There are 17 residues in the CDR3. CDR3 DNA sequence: TGTGCCAGCAGCAAAGCGCTTAGGACAGGGGTTTCCTACGAGCAGTACTTC. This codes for CASSKALRTGVSYEQYF.

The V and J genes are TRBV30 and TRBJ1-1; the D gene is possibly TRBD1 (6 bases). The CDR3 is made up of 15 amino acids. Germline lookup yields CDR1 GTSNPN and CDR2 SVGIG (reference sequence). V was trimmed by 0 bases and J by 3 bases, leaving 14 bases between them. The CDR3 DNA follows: TGTGCCTGGAGTGTACAAGGGGAGGGGGACACTGAAGCTTTCTTT. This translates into CAWSVQGEGDTEAFF.

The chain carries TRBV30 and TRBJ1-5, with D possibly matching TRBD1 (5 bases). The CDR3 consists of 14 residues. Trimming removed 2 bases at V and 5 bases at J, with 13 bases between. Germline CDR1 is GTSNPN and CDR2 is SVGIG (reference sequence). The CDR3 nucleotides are TGTGCCTGGAGTAAGGGCAGGGAGGATCAGCCCCAGCATTTT. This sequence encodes CAWSKGREDQPQHF.

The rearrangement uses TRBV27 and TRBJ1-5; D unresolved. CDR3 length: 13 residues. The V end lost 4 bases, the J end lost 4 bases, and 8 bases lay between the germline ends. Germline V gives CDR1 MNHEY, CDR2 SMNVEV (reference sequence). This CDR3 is CASSWQPNQPQHF. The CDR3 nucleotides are TGTGCCAGCAGTTGGCAACCTAATCAGCCCCAGCATTTT.

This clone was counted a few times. CDR3 sequence (DNA): TGTGCCAGCAGCCTATATGGGGGGGCAAATTCACCCCTCCACTTT. Translated, it gives CASSLYGGANSPLHF. The V call is TRBV7-8, the J call TRBJ1-6; TRBD1 might be the D (6 bases). Per germline, CDR1 SGHVS and CDR2 FQNEAQ. This CDR3 contains 15 residues. Trimming pared 5 bases from V and 7 bases from J, leaving 15 bases between.

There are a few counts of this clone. CDR3 sequence: CASSPRVEAFSYEQYF. CDR3 sequence (DNA): TGTGCCAGCAGCCCTCGTGTGGAGGCGTTCTCCTACGAGCAGTACTTC. This rearrangement joins TRBV5-4 to TRBJ2-7, with a weak D call TRBD2 (5 bases). Germline V lookup: CDR1 SGHNT, CDR2 YYREEE (reference sequence). This CDR3 spans 16 amino acids. The V end was cut by 4 bases, the J end by 0 bases, with 17 bases between.